This is a list of T cell receptor beta chains from one sample in a study of cytomegalovirus exposure and HLA in healthy donors. Profiled with immunoSEQ multiplex PCR; TCRdb holds only in-frame clones, not every one. The sample carries 250,000 or so clones, about 83% recorded once. Sequenced material: PBMCs. These receptors were collected from a human donor in good health. Each CDR3 is given with its conserved first and last residue. Each record gives: V gene, J gene, clone size, D gene, CDR3 DNA, CDR3 protein. A D gene is named only where the DNA matches it firmly. The listing skips clone size in some rows; elsewhere it reads once, few, many or a size class.

V: TRBV5-1
J: TRBJ2-5
size: -
D: TRBD1
DNA: TGCGCCAGCAGCCGCCCAGAACAGGGGCAGGTGGAGACCCAGTACTTC
CDR3: CASSRPEQGQVETQYF

V: TRBV27
J: TRBJ2-5
size: -
D: -
DNA: TGTGCCAGCAGCAGTAAGTCGACAGGACCTAGGGAGACCCAGTACTTC
CDR3: CASSSKSTGPRETQYF

V: TRBV30
J: TRBJ1-2
size: -
D: -
DNA: TGTGCCTGGACCCGGGGTCCGTGGGGCTACACCTTC
CDR3: CAWTRGPWGYTF

V: TRBV7-2
J: TRBJ2-3
size: once
D: TRBD2
DNA: TGTGCCAGCACCCCCGGTTTGGGACTAGCGTTCCCAGATACGCAGTATTTT
CDR3: CASTPGLGLAFPDTQYF

V: TRBV6-5
J: TRBJ2-7
size: -
D: -
DNA: TGTGCCAGCAGCCCGACATGGGGAGGTGGTCACGAGCAGTACTTC
CDR3: CASSPTWGGGHEQYF

V: TRBV9
J: TRBJ1-5
size: -
D: -
DNA: TGTGCCAGCAGCGTAGGGTCCAGTAGCAATCAGCCCCAGCATTTT
CDR3: CASSVGSSSNQPQHF

V: TRBV2
J: TRBJ2-3
size: -
D: -
DNA: TGTGCCAGCGGGGGACTTAAAGCAGATACGCAGTATTTT
CDR3: CASGGLKADTQYF

V: TRBV2
J: TRBJ2-1
size: -
D: -
DNA: TGTGCCAGCAGAGTAATGGCGGGATCTGAGCAGTTCTTC
CDR3: CASRVMAGSEQFF

V: TRBV5-1
J: TRBJ2-7
size: -
D: TRBD1
DNA: TGCGCCAGCAGCTCCGGAGGGACAGGTCTAACCTACGAGCAGTACTTC
CDR3: CASSSGGTGLTYEQYF

V: TRBV15
J: TRBJ1-5
size: -
D: -
DNA: TGTGCCACCAGCTGGGTCCCCTCAGGGGCGAGCAATCAGCCCCAGCATTTT
CDR3: CATSWVPSGASNQPQHF

V: TRBV28
J: TRBJ2-1
size: once
D: -
DNA: TGTGCCAGCAGTCACCTTAGCGAGAGACTTTACAATGAGCAGTTCTTC
CDR3: CASSHLSERLYNEQFF

V: TRBV5-4
J: TRBJ2-5
size: once
D: TRBD2
DNA: TGTGCCAGCAGCTTAGACGGACTAGCGGGTGGCCCAGAGACCCAGTACTTC
CDR3: CASSLDGLAGGPETQYF

V: TRBV27
J: TRBJ2-5
size: -
D: TRBD2
DNA: TGTGCCAGCAGTTGGACTAGCGGGGAGACCCAGTACTTC
CDR3: CASSWTSGETQYF

V: TRBV28
J: TRBJ1-5
size: -
D: -
DNA: TGTGCCAGCGGGCCCCTAGAACCGGGGAAGGAGCCCCAGCATTTT
CDR3: CASGPLEPGKEPQHF

V: TRBV4-3
J: TRBJ1-1
size: few
D: TRBD1
DNA: TGCGCCAGCAGCCCATCCGGGACAGGGGATCTTGAAGCTTTCTTT
CDR3: CASSPSGTGDLEAFF

V: TRBV7-9
J: TRBJ2-2
size: -
D: TRBD2
DNA: TGTGCCAGCAGCCCTACCGGACTAGCGGGAGGGTTGAACACCGGGGAGCTGTTTTTT
CDR3: CASSPTGLAGGLNTGELFF

V: TRBV4-1
J: TRBJ2-1
size: few
D: -
DNA: TGCGCCAGCAGCCAAGCGAGAGGGGGAAAGCGGAGCACCTACAATGAGCAGTTCTTC
CDR3: CASSQARGGKRSTYNEQFF

V: TRBV11-3
J: TRBJ2-2
size: once
D: TRBD1
DNA: TGTGCCAGCAGCTTAGCAGGGGGCACCACCGGGGAGCTGTTTTTT
CDR3: CASSLAGGTTGELFF

V: TRBV7-9
J: TRBJ2-7
size: -
D: -
DNA: TGTGCCAGCAGCCCATCCTACGAGCAGTACTTC
CDR3: CASSPSYEQYF

V: TRBV19
J: TRBJ2-3
size: -
D: TRBD2
DNA: TGTGCCAGTAGTATAGTTAGCGGGAGCGGAGATACGCAGTATTTT
CDR3: CASSIVSGSGDTQYF

V: TRBV4-1
J: TRBJ1-5
size: few
D: -
DNA: TGCGCCAGCAGCCAATTGGAGGTAATAGGGAGTCAGCCCCAGCATTTT
CDR3: CASSQLEVIGSQPQHF

V: TRBV7-9
J: TRBJ1-4
size: -
D: -
DNA: TGTGCCAGCAGGCGGGACGGGGAGGAAAAACTGTTTTTT
CDR3: CASRRDGEEKLFF

V: TRBV2
J: TRBJ2-7
size: -
D: -
DNA: TGTGCCAGCAGTGGGACATACTCCTACGAGCAGTACTTC
CDR3: CASSGTYSYEQYF

V: TRBV4-2
J: TRBJ2-3
size: -
D: -
DNA: TGTGCCAGCAGCCAAGACCTGCTGCTTACTAGCACAGATACGCAGTATTTT
CDR3: CASSQDLLLTSTDTQYF

V: TRBV2
J: TRBJ2-1
size: -
D: -
DNA: TGTGCCAGCTCACCCAGGGATGAGCAGTTCTTC
CDR3: CASSPRDEQFF

V: TRBV9
J: TRBJ1-2
size: -
D: -
DNA: TGTGCCAGCAGCGTAGAAGATCGGGACTTGGGTGGCTACACCTTC
CDR3: CASSVEDRDLGGYTF

V: TRBV5-8
J: TRBJ2-7
size: few
D: -
DNA: TGTGCCAGCATCAGCGCCCGCGGAGGTTCTCGGAGGGAGCAGTACTTC
CDR3: CASISARGGSRREQYF

V: TRBV5-4
J: TRBJ2-6
size: -
D: TRBD1
DNA: TGTGCCAGCAGCTCAGGACAGGGGATCGGGGCCAACGTCCTGACTTTC
CDR3: CASSSGQGIGANVLTF

V: TRBV28
J: TRBJ1-2
size: -
D: -
DNA: TGTGCCAGCAGCACGGTCCCTAACTATGGCTACACCTTC
CDR3: CASSTVPNYGYTF

V: TRBV7-6
J: TRBJ2-7
size: -
D: TRBD1
DNA: TGTGCCAGCAGCTTATATTCCGGGACAGGTCATGGGTACGAGCAGTACTTC
CDR3: CASSLYSGTGHGYEQYF

V: TRBV30
J: TRBJ1-2
size: -
D: TRBD1
DNA: TGTGCCTGGAGCCACGACAGGGCAGACTACACCTTC
CDR3: CAWSHDRADYTF

V: TRBV7-6
J: TRBJ1-3
size: once
D: -
DNA: TGTGCCAGCAGCTTCGGAGGAGGGGCAGGACAAAACACCATATATTTT
CDR3: CASSFGGGAGQNTIYF

V: TRBV30
J: TRBJ1-1
size: -
D: -
DNA: TGTGCCTGGAGTGTACGGGGGGGGCTGGAAGCTTTCTTT
CDR3: CAWSVRGGLEAFF

V: TRBV5-1
J: TRBJ2-1
size: -
D: -
DNA: TGCGCCAGCAGCTTGCAGCGCCTCTCCTACAATGAGCAGTTCTTC
CDR3: CASSLQRLSYNEQFF

V: TRBV6-6
J: TRBJ2-7
size: -
D: TRBD2
DNA: TGTGCCAGCTCCAGCGGTCTAGCGGGAGTCTACGAGCAGTACTTC
CDR3: CASSSGLAGVYEQYF

V: TRBV5-6
J: TRBJ1-2
size: -
D: TRBD1
DNA: TGTGCCAGCAGCTTGGTGGGACAGGGGGAAGGCTACACCTTC
CDR3: CASSLVGQGEGYTF

V: TRBV10-3
J: TRBJ2-7
size: -
D: -
DNA: TGTGCCATCAGTGGGCGGGGGCGAACCTACGAGCAGTACTTC
CDR3: CAISGRGRTYEQYF

V: TRBV18
J: TRBJ1-2
size: -
D: -
DNA: TGTGCCAGCTCACCTACAGGGAATATTCACTACACCTTC
CDR3: CASSPTGNIHYTF

V: TRBV7-3
J: TRBJ1-5
size: once
D: -
DNA: TGTGCCAGCAGCCCGGACAACAATCAGCCCCAGCATTTT
CDR3: CASSPDNNQPQHF

V: TRBV6-5
J: TRBJ2-5
size: -
D: TRBD1
DNA: TGTGCCAGCAGTTACGGACAGGGCGTCCAAGAGACCCAGTACTTC
CDR3: CASSYGQGVQETQYF

V: TRBV11-2
J: TRBJ2-7
size: -
D: TRBD2
DNA: TGTGCCAGCAGCTTAGGGCGGGGGGGGCCTTACGAGCAGTACTTC
CDR3: CASSLGRGGPYEQYF

V: TRBV2
J: TRBJ2-7
size: few
D: TRBD1
DNA: TGTGCCAGCATCGCCGGGACAGGGTTCTACGAGCAGTACTTC
CDR3: CASIAGTGFYEQYF

V: TRBV18
J: TRBJ2-5
size: -
D: TRBD1
DNA: TGTGCCAGCTCACCCTCGGTTAGACAGGGGGCCGGGACCCAGTACTTC
CDR3: CASSPSVRQGAGTQYF

V: TRBV7-9
J: TRBJ2-7
size: -
D: -
DNA: TGTGCCAGCAGCCCCGGGAACAGGGCCCACGAGCAGTACTTC
CDR3: CASSPGNRAHEQYF

V: TRBV5-6
J: TRBJ2-3
size: once
D: TRBD2
DNA: TGTGCCAGCAACCAACTAGCGGGAACATCAGATACGCAGTATTTT
CDR3: CASNQLAGTSDTQYF

V: TRBV19
J: TRBJ2-3
size: -
D: TRBD2
DNA: TGTGCCAGTAGTATATGGGCGGGAGGCACAGATACGCAGTATTTT
CDR3: CASSIWAGGTDTQYF

V: TRBV28
J: TRBJ2-1
size: -
D: -
DNA: TGTGCCAGCAGCCACGCTGATAGGGGAGAGCAGTTCTTC
CDR3: CASSHADRGEQFF

V: TRBV18
J: TRBJ2-3
size: -
D: -
DNA: TGTGCCAGCTCATCAACTCCCCCGCGAGGCCCAGATACGCAGTATTTT
CDR3: CASSSTPPRGPDTQYF

V: TRBV11-2
J: TRBJ2-1
size: -
D: TRBD2
DNA: TGTGCCAGCAGGAGAGCGGGAGTGGCCTACAATGAGCAGTTCTTC
CDR3: CASRRAGVAYNEQFF

V: TRBV5-1
J: TRBJ1-4
size: -
D: -
DNA: TGCGCCAGCAGCTTGAGCGTTCCGAATGAAAAACTGTTTTTT
CDR3: CASSLSVPNEKLFF

V: TRBV28
J: TRBJ2-7
size: -
D: TRBD1
DNA: TGTGCCAGCAGTTTACGCCGACTGACACGGGACAGAGCCTACGAGCAGTACTTC
CDR3: CASSLRRLTRDRAYEQYF

V: TRBV6-5
J: TRBJ2-7
size: -
D: TRBD1
DNA: TGTGCCAGCAGTTACTCGTGGGGGGACAGGTCCTACGAGCAGTACTTC
CDR3: CASSYSWGDRSYEQYF

V: TRBV25-1
J: TRBJ2-7
size: -
D: TRBD2
DNA: TGTGCCAGCAGTGAAAGACTAGCGGACTACGAGCAGTACTTC
CDR3: CASSERLADYEQYF

V: TRBV19
J: TRBJ1-2
size: -
D: TRBD1
DNA: TGTGCCAGTAGTCCACCGGGACAGCAATATGGCTACACCTTC
CDR3: CASSPPGQQYGYTF

V: TRBV27
J: TRBJ2-7
size: -
D: -
DNA: TGTGCCAGCAGTTCCAGGGGTAGCGGGGACAGCTCCTACGAGCAGTACTTC
CDR3: CASSSRGSGDSSYEQYF

V: TRBV30
J: TRBJ2-6
size: once
D: TRBD1
DNA: TGTGCCTGGAGTGTACAGGGGGCGGGCGGGGCCAACGTCCTGACTTTC
CDR3: CAWSVQGAGGANVLTF

V: TRBV4-1
J: TRBJ2-7
size: -
D: TRBD1
DNA: TGCGCCAGCAGCCAAGATCCGTACGGGACAGGGGGGATAGGCCGAATCCGGGAGCAGTACTTC
CDR3: CASSQDPYGTGGIGRIREQYF

V: TRBV6-5
J: TRBJ1-2
size: once
D: TRBD1
DNA: TGTGCCAGCAGTGTCCGGACAGGTGCCTATGGCTACACCTTC
CDR3: CASSVRTGAYGYTF

V: TRBV2
J: TRBJ2-3
size: -
D: -
DNA: TGTGCCAGCAGGGAATCCCCTAGCGAGGATACGCAGTATTTT
CDR3: CASRESPSEDTQYF